These T cell receptor beta chains were read from a single sample in a study of neurological immune-mediated disorders. TCRdb ran MiXCR on the 5' RACE reads and lists one entry per CDR3 protein. The sample carries some 25,000 distinct CDR3 sequences, around 13% recorded once. Sequenced: CD4+ T cells from blood. The receptors derive from a female donor with HTLV-1-associated myelopathy (HAM/TSP). The conserved cysteine and the conserved F or W are not part of the CDR3 here. Each record gives: V gene, J gene, clone size, CDR3 protein. Clone sizes are given selectively: once, few, many, or a class where the clone is expanded.

V: TRBV4-1; J: TRBJ2-1; size: many; CDR3: ASSLTTSGGADEQF
V: TRBV20-1; J: TRBJ2-2; size: many; CDR3: SARDGGAGIGGELF
V: TRBV20-1; J: TRBJ2-1; size: many; CDR3: SARDHSGGFGEQF
V: TRBV27; J: TRBJ2-7; size: many; CDR3: ASSFRQNYEQY
V: TRBV20-1; J: TRBJ2-3; size: many; CDR3: SASTLAVGTDTQY
V: TRBV20-1; J: TRBJ1-1; size: many; CDR3: SAWSPGGTEAF
V: TRBV4-1; J: TRBJ1-2; size: many; CDR3: ASSQDSHRTPVYGYT
V: TRBV12-3/TRBV12-4; J: TRBJ1-6; size: many; CDR3: ASSPRDLDSPLH
V: TRBV24-1; J: TRBJ1-1; size: many; CDR3: ATSSRTGLRTEAF
V: TRBV10-1; J: TRBJ2-7; size: many; CDR3: ASSESRGDTYEQY
V: TRBV20-1; J: TRBJ2-7; size: once; CDR3: SARDQGGTALEQY
V: TRBV3-1; J: TRBJ1-1; size: many; CDR3: ASSPNKQGVNTEAF
V: TRBV6-1; J: TRBJ2-1; size: many; CDR3: ASTHGRHYNEQF
V: TRBV25-1; J: TRBJ2-5; size: many; CDR3: ASSESPRLAGVWETQY
V: TRBV10-2; J: TRBJ1-6; size: many; CDR3: ASSEAGLSYNSPLH
V: TRBV28; J: TRBJ1-1; size: many; CDR3: ASSPAQVGREAF
V: TRBV24-1; J: TRBJ2-3; size: many; CDR3: ATSDPRRVSTDTQY
V: TRBV20-1; J: TRBJ2-1; size: many; CDR3: SASRDSYNEQF
V: TRBV20-1; J: TRBJ2-1; size: many; CDR3: SARVYGGQAGTSGRQF
V: TRBV20-1; J: TRBJ2-7; size: many; CDR3: SARPSITYEQY
V: TRBV28; J: TRBJ2-3; size: many; CDR3: ASSLVGLGTDTQY
V: TRBV29-1; J: TRBJ1-5; size: many; CDR3: SVLQGHSNQPQH
V: TRBV6-1; J: TRBJ2-4; size: many; CDR3: ASSERRVTKNIQY
V: TRBV6-5; J: TRBJ2-7; size: many; CDR3: ASSYSLAGTYEQY
V: TRBV12-3/TRBV12-4; J: TRBJ1-1; size: many; CDR3: ASSLSLEAF
V: TRBV18; J: TRBJ1-6; size: many; CDR3: ASSPADNSPLH
V: TRBV14; J: TRBJ2-7; size: many; CDR3: ASSPMGAGVPYEQY
V: TRBV12-3/TRBV12-4; J: TRBJ2-1; size: many; CDR3: ASSSGTSGGGSYNEQF
V: TRBV20-1; J: TRBJ1-6; size: NA; CDR3: SASGDRGSLH
V: TRBV11-3; J: TRBJ2-1; size: many; CDR3: ASSTGGAVEQF
V: TRBV4-1; J: TRBJ1-1; size: many; CDR3: ASSQLRPGQGVNTEAF
V: TRBV2; J: TRBJ2-7; size: many; CDR3: ASSGGQGRQY
V: TRBV12-3/TRBV12-4; J: TRBJ1-3; size: many; CDR3: ASSLYTGSSGNTIY
V: TRBV5-1; J: TRBJ2-1; size: many; CDR3: ASSLAGQTYNEQF
V: TRBV5-1; J: TRBJ2-7; size: many; CDR3: ASRLGMEDEQY
V: TRBV5-1; J: TRBJ2-4; size: NA; CDR3: ASATGTSVNIQY
V: TRBV7-7; J: TRBJ2-1; size: many; CDR3: ASSHLLGTGEQF
V: TRBV20-1; J: TRBJ2-6; size: many; CDR3: SAKAPGANVLT
V: TRBV6-1; J: TRBJ1-4; size: many; CDR3: AGGFRGKRKLF
V: TRBV7-8; J: TRBJ2-3; size: many; CDR3: ASSLEGGPGTQY